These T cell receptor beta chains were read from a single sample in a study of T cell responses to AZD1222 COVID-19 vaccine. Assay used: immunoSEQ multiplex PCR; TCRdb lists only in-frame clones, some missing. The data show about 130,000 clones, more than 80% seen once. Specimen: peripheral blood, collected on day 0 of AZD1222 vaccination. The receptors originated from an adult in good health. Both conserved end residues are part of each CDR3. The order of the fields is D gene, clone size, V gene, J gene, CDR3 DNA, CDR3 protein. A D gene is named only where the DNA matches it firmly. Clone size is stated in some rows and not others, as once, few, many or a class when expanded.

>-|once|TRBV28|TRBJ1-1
TGTGCCAGCAGTCCCACAGAAATGAACACTGAAGCTTTCTTT
CASSPTEMNTEAFF
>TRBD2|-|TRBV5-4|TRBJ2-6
TGTGCCAGCACCTCTAGCGGGGGGGCCTCTGGGGCCAACGTCCTGACTTTC
CASTSSGGASGANVLTF
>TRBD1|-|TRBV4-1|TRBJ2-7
TGCGCCAGCAGCCGGGACAGCTACGAGCAGTACTTC
CASSRDSYEQYF
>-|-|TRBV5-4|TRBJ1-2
TGTGCCAGCAGCTTGGATCGGGATGGCTACACCTTC
CASSLDRDGYTF
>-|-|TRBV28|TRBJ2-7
TGTGCCAGCAGTTCCCTGGGTCGCTACGAGCAGTACTTC
CASSSLGRYEQYF
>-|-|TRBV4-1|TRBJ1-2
TGCGCCAGCAGCCAAGATCAGTTTAACTATGGCTACACCTTC
CASSQDQFNYGYTF
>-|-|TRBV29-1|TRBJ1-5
TGCAGCGTAGGACAGACCCACAATCAGCCCCAGCATTTT
CSVGQTHNQPQHF
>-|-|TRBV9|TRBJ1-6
TGTGCCAGCAGCGTAGGACAGGCCCTTAATTCACCCCTCCACTTT
CASSVGQALNSPLHF
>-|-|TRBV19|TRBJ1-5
TGTGCCAGCCTCGACGGTCGGGGAGGCAATCAGCCCCAGCATTTT
CASLDGRGGNQPQHF
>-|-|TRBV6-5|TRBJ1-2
TGTGCCAGCAGTTACTCAGGATATGGCTACACCTTC
CASSYSGYGYTF
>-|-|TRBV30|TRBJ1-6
TGTGCCTGGAAAGACGTAACCCTCCACTTT
CAWKDVTLHF
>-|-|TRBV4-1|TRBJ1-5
TGCGCCAGCAGCCAAGTAGGCAGGGGATACAATCAGCCCCAGCATTTT
CASSQVGRGYNQPQHF
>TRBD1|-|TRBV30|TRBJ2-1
TGTGCCTGGAGGCGCCTAGGAACAGGGGACCATGAGCAGTTCTTC
CAWRRLGTGDHEQFF
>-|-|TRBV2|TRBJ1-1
TGTGCCAGCAGTATTGACCTCCTAAACACTGAAGCTTTCTTT
CASSIDLLNTEAFF
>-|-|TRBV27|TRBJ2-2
TGTGCCAGCAGTTTAGAGGGCAGTGCGAACACCGGGGAGCTGTTTTTT
CASSLEGSANTGELFF
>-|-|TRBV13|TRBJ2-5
TGTGCCAGCAGCCCTACAGGGCCAAACGACCAAGAGACCCAGTACTTC
CASSPTGPNDQETQYF
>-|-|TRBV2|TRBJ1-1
TGTGCCAGCAGAGTTACAGAGGCCTGGAACACTGAAGCTTTCTTT
CASRVTEAWNTEAFF
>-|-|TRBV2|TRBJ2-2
TGTGCCAGCAGGGTGACTACAGCCGGGGAGCTGTTTTTT
CASRVTTAGELFF
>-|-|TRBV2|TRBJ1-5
TGTGCCAGCAGCAGTCAGGGCAGCGATCAGCCCCAGCATTTT
CASSSQGSDQPQHF
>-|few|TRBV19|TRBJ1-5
TGTGCCAGTAGTATAGGGGGAATGGGCAATCAGCCCCAGCATTTT
CASSIGGMGNQPQHF
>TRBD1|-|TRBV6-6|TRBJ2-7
TGTGCCAGCAGTAGGGACAGGGGCTACGAGCAGTACTTC
CASSRDRGYEQYF
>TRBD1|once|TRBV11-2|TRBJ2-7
TGTGCCAGCAGCTACGGACAGGGGGACGAGCAGTACTTC
CASSYGQGDEQYF
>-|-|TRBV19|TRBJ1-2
TGTGCCAGTAGTATGGAGGGATATTTAAACTATGGCTACACCTTC
CASSMEGYLNYGYTF
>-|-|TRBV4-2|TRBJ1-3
TGTGCCAGCAGCCAAGATCGTGGGGGGATCTCTGGAAACACCATATATTTT
CASSQDRGGISGNTIYF
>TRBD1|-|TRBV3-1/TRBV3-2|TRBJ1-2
TGTGCCAGCACTAGAAACGACAGGGCCCTTGGCTACACCTTC
CASTRNDRALGYTF
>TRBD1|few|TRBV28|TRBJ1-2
TGTGCCAGCAGCTCGGGCTCGGGACAGGGGACCTATGGCTACACCTTC
CASSSGSGQGTYGYTF
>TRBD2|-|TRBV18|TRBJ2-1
TGTGCCAGCTCAACCGGACTAGCGGGGGTCAATGAGCAGTTCTTC
CASSTGLAGVNEQFF
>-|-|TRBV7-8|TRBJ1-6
TGTGCCAGCAGTTTGGGGGACATGTATAATTCACCCCTCCACTTT
CASSLGDMYNSPLHF
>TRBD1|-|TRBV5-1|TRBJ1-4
TGCGCCAGCAGGAGGGGACAGGGTAATGAAAAACTGTTTTTT
CASRRGQGNEKLFF
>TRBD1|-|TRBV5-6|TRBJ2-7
TGTGCCAGCAGCGCCCTCGGGGACAGTGACTACGAGCAGTACTTC
CASSALGDSDYEQYF
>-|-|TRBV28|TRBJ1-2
TGTGCCAGCAGTTTACAGAACTATGGCTACACCTTC
CASSLQNYGYTF
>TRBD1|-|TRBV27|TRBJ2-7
TGTGCCAGCCAGCCGACCGGGACAGGGTTCTACGAGCAGTACTTC
CASQPTGTGFYEQYF
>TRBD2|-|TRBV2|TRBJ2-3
TGTGCCAGCAGTTCGCTCGGCGGGGGGGCCGCATCTACGCAGTATTTT
CASSSLGGGAASTQYF
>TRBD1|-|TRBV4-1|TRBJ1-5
TGCGCCAGCAGGGATAGGGACAGGGTGTCTAGCAATCAGCCCCAGCATTTT
CASRDRDRVSSNQPQHF
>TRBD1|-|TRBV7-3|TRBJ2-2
TGTGCCAGCAGCTTAAAGTTAGGGACAGGGATACTGAACACCGGGGAGCTGTTTTTT
CASSLKLGTGILNTGELFF
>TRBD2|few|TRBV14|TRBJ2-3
TGTGCCAGCAGCCAAGATCGACCGGGACTAGGAGGTACAGATACGCAGTATTTT
CASSQDRPGLGGTDTQYF
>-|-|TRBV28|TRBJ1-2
TGTGCCAGCAGTATCGCGACTGGGGGATACTATGGCTACACCTTC
CASSIATGGYYGYTF